The clone carrying this T cell receptor (beta chain) showed up just a few times. Its antigen is not identified. These data are taken from a study of cytomegalovirus exposure and HLA in healthy donors. Points from the study as a whole: Sequences of the TCR beta chain were said to predict the HLA-A and HLA-B alleles of most subjects accurately. Equally common other TCR beta chains were less clonally expanded than HLA-associated ones, a later analysis found.

The germline CDR1 and CDR2 sequences are LNHNV and YYDKDF (reference sequence). This CDR3 has 14 amino acids. V was cut by 1 base and J by 4 bases, with 7 bases left in between. PCR employed 60 Vbeta and 13 Jbeta primers. The table came from immunoSEQ multiplex PCR; TCRdb's copy has only in-frame clones and leaves some out. The data contain about 130,000 clones, around 80% of them seen just once; the ten biggest clones take up 1.5%. The sequence came from a female donor in good health and CMV-seronegative. The rearrangement links TRBV15 to TRBJ2-2; D is unresolved. Sequenced material: PBMCs. CDR3 bases: TGTGCCACCAGCAGAGCGGGTGGCACCGGGGAGCTGTTTTTT. This encodes CATSRAGGTGELFF.